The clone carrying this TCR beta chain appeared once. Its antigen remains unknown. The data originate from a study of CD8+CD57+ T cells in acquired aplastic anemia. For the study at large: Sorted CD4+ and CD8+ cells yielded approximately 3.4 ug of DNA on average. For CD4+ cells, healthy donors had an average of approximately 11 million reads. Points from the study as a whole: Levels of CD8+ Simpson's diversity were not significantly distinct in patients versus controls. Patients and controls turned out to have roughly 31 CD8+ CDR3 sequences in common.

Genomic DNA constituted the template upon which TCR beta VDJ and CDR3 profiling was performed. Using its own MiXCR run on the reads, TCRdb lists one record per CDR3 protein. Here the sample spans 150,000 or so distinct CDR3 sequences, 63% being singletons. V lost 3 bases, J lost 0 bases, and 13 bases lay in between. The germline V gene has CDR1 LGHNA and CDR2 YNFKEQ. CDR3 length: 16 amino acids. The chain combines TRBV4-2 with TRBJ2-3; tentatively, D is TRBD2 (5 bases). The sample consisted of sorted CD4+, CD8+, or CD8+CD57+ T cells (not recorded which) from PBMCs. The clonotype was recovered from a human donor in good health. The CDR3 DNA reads TGTGCCAGCAGCCATCCCCGTGGCGGGAGCACAGATACGCAGTATTTT. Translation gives CASSHPRGGSTDTQYF.